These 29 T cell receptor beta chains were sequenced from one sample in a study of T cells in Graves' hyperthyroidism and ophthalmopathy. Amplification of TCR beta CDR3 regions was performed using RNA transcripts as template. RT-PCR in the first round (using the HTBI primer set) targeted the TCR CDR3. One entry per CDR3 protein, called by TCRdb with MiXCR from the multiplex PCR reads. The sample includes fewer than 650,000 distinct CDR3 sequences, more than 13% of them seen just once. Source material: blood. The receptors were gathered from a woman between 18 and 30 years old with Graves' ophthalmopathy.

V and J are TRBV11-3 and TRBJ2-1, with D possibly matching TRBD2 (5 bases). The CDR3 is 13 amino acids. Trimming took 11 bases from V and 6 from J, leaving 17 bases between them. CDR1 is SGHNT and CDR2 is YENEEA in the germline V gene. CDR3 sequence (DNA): TGTGCCTCGGCCGGGCGGGCCCGCAATGAGCAGTTCTTC. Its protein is CASAGRARNEQFF.

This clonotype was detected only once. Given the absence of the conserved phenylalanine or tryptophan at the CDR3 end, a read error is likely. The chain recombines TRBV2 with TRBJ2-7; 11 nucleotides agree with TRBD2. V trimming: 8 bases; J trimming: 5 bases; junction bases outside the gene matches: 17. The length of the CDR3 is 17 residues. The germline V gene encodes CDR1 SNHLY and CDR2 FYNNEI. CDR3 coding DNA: TGTGCCAGCTGGGGGACTAGCGGAAAGCATGGGTCCCACGAGCAGTACCTC. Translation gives CASWGTSGKHGSHEQYL.

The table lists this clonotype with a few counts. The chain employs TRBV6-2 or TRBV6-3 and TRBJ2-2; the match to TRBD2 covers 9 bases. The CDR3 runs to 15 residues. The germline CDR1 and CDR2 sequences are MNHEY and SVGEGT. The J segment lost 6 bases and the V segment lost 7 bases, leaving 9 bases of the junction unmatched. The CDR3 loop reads CASTRAGGPPGELFF. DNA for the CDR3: TGTGCCAGCACCAGGGCGGGAGGGCCCCCCGGGGAGCTGTTTTTT.

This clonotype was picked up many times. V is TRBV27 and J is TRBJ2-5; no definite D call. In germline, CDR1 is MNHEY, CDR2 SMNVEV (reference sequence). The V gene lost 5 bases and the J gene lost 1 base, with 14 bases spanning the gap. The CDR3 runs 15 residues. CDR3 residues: CASSHPSAGQETQYF. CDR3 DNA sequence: TGTGCCAGCAGTCACCCGTCAGCAGGCCAAGAGACCCAGTACTTC.

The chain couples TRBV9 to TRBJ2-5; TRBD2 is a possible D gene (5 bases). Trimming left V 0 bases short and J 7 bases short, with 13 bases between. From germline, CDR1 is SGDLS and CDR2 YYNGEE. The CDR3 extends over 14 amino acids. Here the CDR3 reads CASSVVSGSGTQYF. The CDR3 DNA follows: TGTGCCAGCAGCGTAGTGAGCGGCAGTGGGACCCAGTACTTC.

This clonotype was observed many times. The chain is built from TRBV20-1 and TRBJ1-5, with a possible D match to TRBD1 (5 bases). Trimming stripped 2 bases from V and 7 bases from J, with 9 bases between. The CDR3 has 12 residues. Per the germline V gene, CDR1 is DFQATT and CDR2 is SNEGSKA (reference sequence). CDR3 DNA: TGCAGTGCTAGAATGGGGGGGCAGCCCCAGCATTTT. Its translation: CSARMGGQPQHF.

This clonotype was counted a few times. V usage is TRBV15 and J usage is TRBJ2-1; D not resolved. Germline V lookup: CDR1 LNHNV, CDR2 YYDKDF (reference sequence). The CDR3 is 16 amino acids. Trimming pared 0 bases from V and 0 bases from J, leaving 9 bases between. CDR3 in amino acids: CATSRDPESSYNEQFF. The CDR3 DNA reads TGTGCCACCAGCAGAGATCCGGAGAGCTCCTACAATGAGCAGTTCTTC.

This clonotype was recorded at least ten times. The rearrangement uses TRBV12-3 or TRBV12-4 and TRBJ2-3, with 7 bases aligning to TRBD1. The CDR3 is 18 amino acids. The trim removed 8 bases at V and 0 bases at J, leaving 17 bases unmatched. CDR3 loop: CASLTRQGIWESTDTQYF. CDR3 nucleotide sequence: TGTGCCAGCTTAACCAGACAGGGAATTTGGGAGAGCACAGATACGCAGTATTTT.

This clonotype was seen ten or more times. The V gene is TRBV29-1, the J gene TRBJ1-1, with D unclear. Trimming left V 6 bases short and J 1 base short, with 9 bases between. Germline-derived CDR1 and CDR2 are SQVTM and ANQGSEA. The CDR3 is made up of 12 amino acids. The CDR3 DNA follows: TGCAGCGTCGAGACTGAGAACACTGAAGCTTTCTTT. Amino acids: CSVETENTEAFF.

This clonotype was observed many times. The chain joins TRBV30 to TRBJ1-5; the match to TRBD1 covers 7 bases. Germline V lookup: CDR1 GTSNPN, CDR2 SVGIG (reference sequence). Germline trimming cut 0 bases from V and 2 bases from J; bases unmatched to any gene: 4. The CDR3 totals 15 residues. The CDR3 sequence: CAWSVRGTGNQPQHF. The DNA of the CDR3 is TGTGCCTGGAGTGTACGTGGGACAGGCAATCAGCCCCAGCATTTT.

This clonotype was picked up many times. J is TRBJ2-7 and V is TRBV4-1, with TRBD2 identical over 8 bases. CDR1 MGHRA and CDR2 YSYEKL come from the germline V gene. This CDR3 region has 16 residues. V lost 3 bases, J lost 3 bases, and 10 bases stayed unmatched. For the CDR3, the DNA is TGCGCCAGCAGCCACAATAACCCGGGACTAGTCTACGAGCAGTACTTC. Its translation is CASSHNNPGLVYEQYF.

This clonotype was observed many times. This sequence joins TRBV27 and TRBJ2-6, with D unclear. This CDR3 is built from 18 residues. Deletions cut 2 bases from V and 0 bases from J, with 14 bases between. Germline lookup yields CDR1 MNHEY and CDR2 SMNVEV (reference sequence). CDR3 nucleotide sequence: TGTGCCAGCAGTTTAGTCCCCTTAGACCCCTCTGGGGCCAACGTCCTGACTTTC. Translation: CASSLVPLDPSGANVLTF.

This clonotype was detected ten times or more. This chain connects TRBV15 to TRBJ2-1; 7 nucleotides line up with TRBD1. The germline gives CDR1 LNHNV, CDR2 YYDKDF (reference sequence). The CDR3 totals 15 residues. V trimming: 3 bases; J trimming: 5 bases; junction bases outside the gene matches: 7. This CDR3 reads CATSRSTGQNNEQFF. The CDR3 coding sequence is TGTGCCACCAGCAGGTCGACAGGGCAAAACAATGAGCAGTTCTTC.

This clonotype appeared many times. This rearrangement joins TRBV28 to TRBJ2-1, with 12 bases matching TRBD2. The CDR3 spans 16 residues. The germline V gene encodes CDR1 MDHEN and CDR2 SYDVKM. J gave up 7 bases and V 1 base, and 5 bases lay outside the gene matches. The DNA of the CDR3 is TGTGCCAGCAGTTTATTGGGACTAGCGGGTTCGAATGAGCAGTTCTTC. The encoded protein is CASSLLGLAGSNEQFF. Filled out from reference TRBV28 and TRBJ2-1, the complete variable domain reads DVKVTQSSRYLVKRTGEKVFLECVQDMDHENMFWYRQDPGLGLRLIYFSYDVKMKEKGDIPEGYSVSREKKERFSLILESASTNQTSMYLCASSLLGLAGSNEQFFGPGTRLTVL.

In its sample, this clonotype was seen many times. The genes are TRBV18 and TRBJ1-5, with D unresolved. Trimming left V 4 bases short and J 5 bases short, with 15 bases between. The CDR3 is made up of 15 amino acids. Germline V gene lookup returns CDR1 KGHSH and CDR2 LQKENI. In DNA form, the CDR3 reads TGTGCCAGCTCACGACTGGACGGTGGGGATCAGCCCCAGCATTTT. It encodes CASSRLDGGDQPQHF.

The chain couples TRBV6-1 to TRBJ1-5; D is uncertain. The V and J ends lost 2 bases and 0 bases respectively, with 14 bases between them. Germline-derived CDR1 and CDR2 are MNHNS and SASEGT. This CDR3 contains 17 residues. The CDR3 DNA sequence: TGTGCCAGCAGTGAAATAGTGACTGTATATAGCAATCAGCCCCAGCATTTT. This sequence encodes CASSEIVTVYSNQPQHF.

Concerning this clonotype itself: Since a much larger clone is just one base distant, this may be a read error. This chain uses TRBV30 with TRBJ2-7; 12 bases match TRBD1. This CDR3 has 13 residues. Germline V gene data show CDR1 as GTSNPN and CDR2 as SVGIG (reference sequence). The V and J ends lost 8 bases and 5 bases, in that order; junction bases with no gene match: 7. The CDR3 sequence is CALTGTGGNEQYF. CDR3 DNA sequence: TGTGCCCTTACCGGGACAGGGGGCAACGAGCAGTACTTC.

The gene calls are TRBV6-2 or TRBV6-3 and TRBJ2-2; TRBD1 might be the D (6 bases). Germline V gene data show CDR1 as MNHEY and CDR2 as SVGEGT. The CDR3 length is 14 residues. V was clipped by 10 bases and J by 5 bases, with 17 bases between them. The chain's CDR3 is CAIQQGWGTGELFF. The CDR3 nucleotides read TGTGCCATCCAACAGGGCTGGGGTACCGGGGAGCTGTTTTTT.

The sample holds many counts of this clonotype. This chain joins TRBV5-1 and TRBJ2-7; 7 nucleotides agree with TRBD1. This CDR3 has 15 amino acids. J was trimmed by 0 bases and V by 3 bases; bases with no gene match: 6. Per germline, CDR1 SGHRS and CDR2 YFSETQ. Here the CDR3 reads CASSSGQVSSYEQYF. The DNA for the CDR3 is TGCGCCAGCAGCTCCGGACAGGTCAGCTCCTACGAGCAGTACTTC. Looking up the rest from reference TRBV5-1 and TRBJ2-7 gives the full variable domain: KAGVTQTPRYLIKTRGQQVTLSCSPISGHRSVSWYQQTPGQGLQFLFEYFSETQRNKGNFPGRFSGRQFSNSRSEMNVSTLELGDSALYLCASSSGQVSSYEQYFGPGTRLTVT.

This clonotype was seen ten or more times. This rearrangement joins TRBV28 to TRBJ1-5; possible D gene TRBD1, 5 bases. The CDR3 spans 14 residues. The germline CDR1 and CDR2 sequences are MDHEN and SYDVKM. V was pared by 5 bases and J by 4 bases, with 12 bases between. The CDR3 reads CASSLQGFNQPQHF. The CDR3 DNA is TGTGCCAGCAGTCTCCAGGGTTTTAATCAGCCCCAGCATTTT.

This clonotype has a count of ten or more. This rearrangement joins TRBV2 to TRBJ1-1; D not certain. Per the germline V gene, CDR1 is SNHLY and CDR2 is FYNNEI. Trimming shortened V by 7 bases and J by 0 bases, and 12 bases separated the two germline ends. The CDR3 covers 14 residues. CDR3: CASKARNMNTEAFF. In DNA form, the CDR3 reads TGTGCCAGCAAGGCAAGAAACATGAACACTGAAGCTTTCTTT.

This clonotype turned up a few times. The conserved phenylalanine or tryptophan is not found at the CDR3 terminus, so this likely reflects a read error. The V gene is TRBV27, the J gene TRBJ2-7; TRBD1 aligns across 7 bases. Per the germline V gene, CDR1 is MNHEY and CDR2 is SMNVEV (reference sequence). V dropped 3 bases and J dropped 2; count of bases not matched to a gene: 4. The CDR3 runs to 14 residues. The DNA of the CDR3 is TGTGCCAGCAGTTTTTGGGACAGACCCTACGAGCAGTACCTC. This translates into CASSFWDRPYEQYL.

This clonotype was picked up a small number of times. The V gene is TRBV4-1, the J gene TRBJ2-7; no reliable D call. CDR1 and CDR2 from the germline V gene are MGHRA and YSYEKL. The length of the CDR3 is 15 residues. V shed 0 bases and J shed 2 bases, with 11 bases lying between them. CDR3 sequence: CASSQERADAYEQYF. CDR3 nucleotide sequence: TGCGCCAGCAGCCAAGAAAGAGCTGATGCCTACGAGCAGTACTTC.

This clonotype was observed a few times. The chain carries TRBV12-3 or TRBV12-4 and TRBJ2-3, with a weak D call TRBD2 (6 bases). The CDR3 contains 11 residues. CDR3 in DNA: TGTGCGGTGGGGGAGGCAGATACGCAGTATTTT. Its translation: CAVGEADTQYF.

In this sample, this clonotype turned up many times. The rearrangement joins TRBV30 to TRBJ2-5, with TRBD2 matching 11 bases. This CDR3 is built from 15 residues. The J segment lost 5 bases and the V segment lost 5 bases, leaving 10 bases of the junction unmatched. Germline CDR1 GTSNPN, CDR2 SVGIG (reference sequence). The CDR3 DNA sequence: TGTGCCTGGGCGGGACTAGCGGCGGGCCGGGAGACCCAGTACTTC. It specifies CAWAGLAAGRETQYF.

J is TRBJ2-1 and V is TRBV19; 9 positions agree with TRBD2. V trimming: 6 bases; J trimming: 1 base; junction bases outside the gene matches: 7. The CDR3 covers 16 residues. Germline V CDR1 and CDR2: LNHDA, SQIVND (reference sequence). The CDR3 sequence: CASRPGGLASYNEQFF. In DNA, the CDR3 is TGTGCCAGTAGACCCGGGGGACTAGCTTCCTACAATGAGCAGTTCTTC.

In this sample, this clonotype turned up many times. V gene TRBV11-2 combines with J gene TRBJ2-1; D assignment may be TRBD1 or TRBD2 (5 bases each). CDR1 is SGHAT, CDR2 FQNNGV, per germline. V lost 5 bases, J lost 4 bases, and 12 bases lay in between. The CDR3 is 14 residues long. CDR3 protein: CASSPLGDYNEQFF. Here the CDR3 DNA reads TGTGCCAGCAGCCCCTTGGGGGATTACAATGAGCAGTTCTTC.

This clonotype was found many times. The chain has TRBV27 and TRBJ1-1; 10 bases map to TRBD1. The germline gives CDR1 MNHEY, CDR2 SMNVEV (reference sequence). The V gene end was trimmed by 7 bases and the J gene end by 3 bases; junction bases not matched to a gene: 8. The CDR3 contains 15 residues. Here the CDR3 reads CASTSGQGGYTEAFF. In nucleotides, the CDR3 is TGTGCCAGCACCTCAGGACAGGGGGGCTACACTGAAGCTTTCTTT.

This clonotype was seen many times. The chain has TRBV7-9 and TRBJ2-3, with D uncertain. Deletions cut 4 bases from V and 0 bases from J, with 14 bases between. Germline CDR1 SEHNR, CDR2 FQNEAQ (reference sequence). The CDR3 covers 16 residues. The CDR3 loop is CASSSVRASSTDTQYF. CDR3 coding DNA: TGTGCCAGCAGCTCCGTCCGGGCATCTAGCACAGATACGCAGTATTTT.